The rows below give T cell receptor beta chains drawn from one sample of a study of blood T cell repertoires in COVID-19. Clones were read by immunoSEQ multiplex PCR, and TCRdb kept only the in-frame ones, dropping some. The top ten clones hold 5% of a sample with about 140,000 clones, 87% of them seen once. The sequenced material came from peripheral blood. These receptors all come from a human donor in a cohort sampled during active COVID-19. CDR3s include the opening cysteine and the closing phenylalanine or tryptophan. D genes are given only for firm matches. The listing skips clone size in some rows; elsewhere it reads once, few, many or a size class.

clone_size: -
v_call: TRBV7-2
d_call: -
j_call: TRBJ1-2
cdr3_nt: TGTGCCAGCAGCTTAGGCGGCAGTCTATATGGCTACACCTTC
cdr3_aa: CASSLGGSLYGYTF

clone_size: -
v_call: TRBV15
d_call: -
j_call: TRBJ1-1
cdr3_nt: TGTGCCACCAGCTATCACATGAACACTGAAGCTTTCTTT
cdr3_aa: CATSYHMNTEAFF

clone_size: -
v_call: TRBV4-1
d_call: TRBD1
j_call: TRBJ2-5
cdr3_nt: TGCGCCAGCAGCCAAGATCTGAGTGTGGGACAGGGGGATAGAGAGACCCAGTACTTC
cdr3_aa: CASSQDLSVGQGDRETQYF

clone_size: -
v_call: TRBV6-5
d_call: -
j_call: TRBJ2-7
cdr3_nt: TGTGCCAGCAGTTACTCGACCCCCAGGGACTCCTACGAGCAGTACTTC
cdr3_aa: CASSYSTPRDSYEQYF

clone_size: -
v_call: TRBV11-2
d_call: -
j_call: TRBJ2-7
cdr3_nt: TGTGCCAGCAGCCGCCATGGGCTTACCTACGAGCAGTACTTC
cdr3_aa: CASSRHGLTYEQYF

clone_size: -
v_call: TRBV28
d_call: TRBD1
j_call: TRBJ1-1
cdr3_nt: TGTGCCAGCAGTTCGCGACAGGGCGAAGCTTTCTTT
cdr3_aa: CASSSRQGEAFF

clone_size: -
v_call: TRBV7-9
d_call: -
j_call: TRBJ2-7
cdr3_nt: TGTGCCAGCAGCCAGCTATCAGGTGCCTACGAGCAGTACTTC
cdr3_aa: CASSQLSGAYEQYF

clone_size: -
v_call: TRBV30
d_call: -
j_call: TRBJ2-7
cdr3_nt: TGTGCCTGGGACAGTACCTACGAGCAGTACTTC
cdr3_aa: CAWDSTYEQYF

clone_size: -
v_call: TRBV5-4
d_call: -
j_call: TRBJ2-7
cdr3_nt: TGTGCCAGCAGCTTTTCCGGCTACGAGCAGTACTTC
cdr3_aa: CASSFSGYEQYF

clone_size: -
v_call: TRBV5-4
d_call: TRBD2
j_call: TRBJ2-5
cdr3_nt: TGTGCCAGCAGCTTAAGTAGCGGGGGGGCCGGGTCATGGGAGACCCAGTACTTC
cdr3_aa: CASSLSSGGAGSWETQYF

clone_size: -
v_call: TRBV15
d_call: -
j_call: TRBJ2-6
cdr3_nt: TGTGCCACCAGCAGAGCGGGGACTGGGGCCAACGTCCTGACTTTC
cdr3_aa: CATSRAGTGANVLTF

clone_size: -
v_call: TRBV19
d_call: TRBD2
j_call: TRBJ2-1
cdr3_nt: TGTGCCAGTAGTTCAATAGATAGCGGGAGGATCTACAATGAGCAGTTCTTC
cdr3_aa: CASSSIDSGRIYNEQFF

clone_size: -
v_call: TRBV4-1
d_call: TRBD2
j_call: TRBJ2-7
cdr3_nt: TGCGCCAGCAGCCAAGTAGCGGGCTTCTACGAGCAGTACTTC
cdr3_aa: CASSQVAGFYEQYF

clone_size: -
v_call: TRBV11-1
d_call: -
j_call: TRBJ2-2
cdr3_nt: TGTGCCAGCAGCCCCGTTTTATTGGGGGAGCTGTTTTTT
cdr3_aa: CASSPVLLGELFF

clone_size: -
v_call: TRBV11-3
d_call: TRBD2
j_call: TRBJ2-7
cdr3_nt: TGTGCCAGCAGCGTCACTAGCGGGCCAACCTACGAGCAGTACTTC
cdr3_aa: CASSVTSGPTYEQYF

clone_size: -
v_call: TRBV27
d_call: TRBD1
j_call: TRBJ1-1
cdr3_nt: TGTGCCAGCAGTCCGACGTGGACAGGGAACACTGAAGCTTTCTTT
cdr3_aa: CASSPTWTGNTEAFF

clone_size: -
v_call: TRBV30
d_call: TRBD1
j_call: TRBJ1-2
cdr3_nt: TGTGCCTGGATCTCCTATTCCGGGACAGACTATGGCTACACCTTC
cdr3_aa: CAWISYSGTDYGYTF

clone_size: once
v_call: TRBV28
d_call: -
j_call: TRBJ1-2
cdr3_nt: TGTGCCAGCAGCCAGGACACCCCTAACTATGGCTACACCTTC
cdr3_aa: CASSQDTPNYGYTF

clone_size: -
v_call: TRBV5-1
d_call: TRBD1
j_call: TRBJ2-7
cdr3_nt: TGCGCCAGCAGCTTGTTTGGTGGACAGGGGGCCTACGAGCAGTACTTC
cdr3_aa: CASSLFGGQGAYEQYF

clone_size: once
v_call: TRBV6-5
d_call: -
j_call: TRBJ1-2
cdr3_nt: TGTGCCAGCAGTCCACAGGGACCACGGGGCTATGGCTACACCTTC
cdr3_aa: CASSPQGPRGYGYTF

clone_size: -
v_call: TRBV27
d_call: -
j_call: TRBJ1-5
cdr3_nt: TGTGCCAGCATGATCGGAGGGACGAGCAATCAGCCCCAGCATTTT
cdr3_aa: CASMIGGTSNQPQHF

clone_size: -
v_call: TRBV6-1
d_call: TRBD1
j_call: TRBJ2-7
cdr3_nt: TGTGCCAGCAGTGACGTGCTTGACAGGGGGCGAGACGAGCAGTACTTC
cdr3_aa: CASSDVLDRGRDEQYF

clone_size: -
v_call: TRBV28
d_call: -
j_call: TRBJ1-3
cdr3_nt: TGTGCCAGCAGTTTAGACCGGGTTCCTGGAAACACCATATATTTT
cdr3_aa: CASSLDRVPGNTIYF

clone_size: once
v_call: TRBV7-2
d_call: TRBD1
j_call: TRBJ2-7
cdr3_nt: TGTGCCAGCAGCTTAGGAGGACAGGGGGGTGAGGAGCAGTACTTC
cdr3_aa: CASSLGGQGGEEQYF

clone_size: few
v_call: TRBV7-6
d_call: -
j_call: TRBJ2-1
cdr3_nt: TGTGCCAGCAGCTTAGAGGCGGCCTCCTACAATGAGCAGTTCTTC
cdr3_aa: CASSLEAASYNEQFF

clone_size: once
v_call: TRBV28
d_call: TRBD1
j_call: TRBJ1-2
cdr3_nt: TGTGCCAGCAGCGAGACAGGGGGCTATGGCTACACCTTC
cdr3_aa: CASSETGGYGYTF

clone_size: once
v_call: TRBV15
d_call: TRBD1
j_call: TRBJ2-5
cdr3_nt: TGTGCCACCAGCAGAGATCGCGGCCAGGGGGAGGAGACCCAGTACTTC
cdr3_aa: CATSRDRGQGEETQYF

clone_size: -
v_call: TRBV28
d_call: -
j_call: TRBJ2-1
cdr3_nt: TGTGCCAGCAGGCTGGGGGGCAATGAGCAGTTCTTC
cdr3_aa: CASRLGGNEQFF

clone_size: -
v_call: TRBV10-3
d_call: -
j_call: TRBJ1-4
cdr3_nt: TGTGCCATCAGTGAAGAGGAAGAAAAACTGTTTTTT
cdr3_aa: CAISEEEEKLFF

clone_size: once
v_call: TRBV11-3
d_call: -
j_call: TRBJ1-1
cdr3_nt: TGTGCCAGCAGCTCTTATGGGGTTTGGGGCTCGGGAGACACTGAAGCTTTCTTT
cdr3_aa: CASSSYGVWGSGDTEAFF

clone_size: -
v_call: TRBV12-3/TRBV12-4
d_call: -
j_call: TRBJ1-2
cdr3_nt: TGTGCCAGCAGTTTACAGGGCCCCTATGGCTACACCTTC
cdr3_aa: CASSLQGPYGYTF

clone_size: -
v_call: TRBV19
d_call: -
j_call: TRBJ2-7
cdr3_nt: TGTGCCAGTAGTACCGACTTAAACTCCTACGAGCAGTACTTC
cdr3_aa: CASSTDLNSYEQYF

clone_size: -
v_call: TRBV28
d_call: TRBD2
j_call: TRBJ2-7
cdr3_nt: TGTGCCAGCAGTTCCCTAGGACTAGCGGGAGGAGTAGGTAACACCTACGAGCAGTACTTC
cdr3_aa: CASSSLGLAGGVGNTYEQYF

clone_size: -
v_call: TRBV7-8
d_call: -
j_call: TRBJ1-5
cdr3_nt: TGTGCCAGCAGTCCTACAGGGAACCAGCCCCAGCATTTT
cdr3_aa: CASSPTGNQPQHF

clone_size: -
v_call: TRBV4-1
d_call: TRBD1
j_call: TRBJ1-1
cdr3_nt: TGCGCCAGCAGTCCTAGCGACAGGGTAGGGACTGAAGCTTTCTTT
cdr3_aa: CASSPSDRVGTEAFF

clone_size: -
v_call: TRBV9
d_call: TRBD2
j_call: TRBJ2-7
cdr3_nt: TGTGCCAGCAGCGTAGGTCCCGCGGCGGGAGGGTCAACTGGGTACGAGCAGTACTTC
cdr3_aa: CASSVGPAAGGSTGYEQYF

clone_size: -
v_call: TRBV6-2/TRBV6-3
d_call: -
j_call: TRBJ1-4
cdr3_nt: TGTGCCAGCAGTTACGACAGGCGACGTCCCAATGAAAAACTGTTTTTT
cdr3_aa: CASSYDRRRPNEKLFF

clone_size: -
v_call: TRBV5-6
d_call: TRBD1
j_call: TRBJ2-7
cdr3_nt: TGTGCCAGCAGCTGGGGCAGGGGGCCCTACGAGCAGTACTTC
cdr3_aa: CASSWGRGPYEQYF

clone_size: -
v_call: TRBV11-2
d_call: TRBD1
j_call: TRBJ2-3
cdr3_nt: TGTGCCAGCAGCCCGACAGGGATAGAGGGAGATACGCAGTATTTT
cdr3_aa: CASSPTGIEGDTQYF

clone_size: -
v_call: TRBV20-1
d_call: -
j_call: TRBJ1-2
cdr3_nt: TGCAGTGCTAGTTCCGCGGACAGTTTCTATGGCTACACCTTC
cdr3_aa: CSASSADSFYGYTF

clone_size: -
v_call: TRBV30
d_call: TRBD1
j_call: TRBJ1-2
cdr3_nt: TGTGCCTGGAGCACCCCACAGGGGGCTCTAGTCTATGGCTACACCTTC
cdr3_aa: CAWSTPQGALVYGYTF

clone_size: -
v_call: TRBV14
d_call: -
j_call: TRBJ2-7
cdr3_nt: TGTGCCAGCAGCCTAACAGTGGACTCCTACGAGCAGTACTTC
cdr3_aa: CASSLTVDSYEQYF

clone_size: few
v_call: TRBV11-2
d_call: TRBD2
j_call: TRBJ2-5
cdr3_nt: TGTGCCAGCAGCTCTAGCGGGATGAGGGAGACCCAGTACTTC
cdr3_aa: CASSSSGMRETQYF

clone_size: -
v_call: TRBV18
d_call: -
j_call: TRBJ1-2
cdr3_nt: TGTGCCAGCTCACCGGGCTCAACCTATGGCTACACCTTC
cdr3_aa: CASSPGSTYGYTF

clone_size: -
v_call: TRBV5-6
d_call: TRBD2
j_call: TRBJ2-6
cdr3_nt: TGTGCCAGCAGCTTGATCCTAGCGGGAGTGGGGGCCAACGTCCTGACTTTC
cdr3_aa: CASSLILAGVGANVLTF

clone_size: -
v_call: TRBV6-1
d_call: -
j_call: TRBJ2-7
cdr3_nt: TGTGCCAGCAGTGAAGGCCCAGACTCGACCCTCAACTTC
cdr3_aa: CASSEGPDSTLNF

clone_size: -
v_call: TRBV12-3/TRBV12-4
d_call: -
j_call: TRBJ1-4
cdr3_nt: TGTGCCAGCAGTCTCCGGGAGGGAGAAAAACTGTTTTTT
cdr3_aa: CASSLREGEKLFF